This is a list of T cell receptor beta chains from one sample in a study of shared clonotypes between healthy human individuals. Assay: immunoSEQ multiplex PCR; the TCRdb copy retains only in-frame clones and omits some. The sample carries millions of clones, approximately 94% recorded once. Sequencing used naive CD8+ T cells sorted from blood. These receptors all stem from a man aged 18 to 35 in good health. Each CDR3 is given with its conserved first and last residue. A D gene is named only where the DNA matches it firmly. Not every row has a clone size; where given, it reads once, few, many or a size class.

-	-	TRBV6-5	TRBJ2-7	TGTGCCAGCAGTTACGGTTCACCCTCCTACTCCTACGAGCAGTACTTC	CASSYGSPSYSYEQYF
-	-	TRBV7-3	TRBJ2-2	TGTGCCAGCAGCTTACTACCAGGGGGGTACACCGGGGAGCTGTTTTTT	CASSLLPGGYTGELFF
-	once	TRBV27	TRBJ1-1	TGTGCCAGCAGTTTAGGCACGTCGAACACTGAAGCTTTCTTT	CASSLGTSNTEAFF
TRBD1	-	TRBV19	TRBJ2-7	TGTGCCAGCTCCGGTTGGCAGGGGGCCGGAGAGCAGTACTTC	CASSGWQGAGEQYF
-	-	TRBV11-3	TRBJ2-1	TGTGCCAGCAGCTTACGCGGGGTAACCTACAATGAGCAGTTCTTC	CASSLRGVTYNEQFF
TRBD1	-	TRBV5-6	TRBJ2-2	TGTGCCAGCAGCTATGGGACAGGCACCGGGGAGCTGTTTTTT	CASSYGTGTGELFF
TRBD2	-	TRBV4-1	TRBJ2-7	TGCGCCAGCAGCCAAGTCTCGGGGGGTTACGAGCAGTACTTC	CASSQVSGGYEQYF
-	-	TRBV9	TRBJ1-1	TGTGCCAGCAGCGGGGAGAACACTGAAGCTTTCTTT	CASSGENTEAFF
-	-	TRBV2	TRBJ2-7	TGTGCCAGCAGTACAGGGTTTGACGAGCAGTACTTC	CASSTGFDEQYF
TRBD2	-	TRBV2	TRBJ2-2	TGTGCCAGCAATAGCGGGAGAACCCGGGAGCTGTTTTTT	CASNSGRTRELFF
-	-	TRBV5-4	TRBJ1-1	TGTGCCAGCAGTCGAGGGGGAACTGAAGCTTTCTTT	CASSRGGTEAFF
-	-	TRBV30	TRBJ2-3	TGTGCCTGGACCTGGTCTCCCACAGATACGCAGTATTTT	CAWTWSPTDTQYF
TRBD1	-	TRBV27	TRBJ1-5	TGTGCCAGCAGAATTCAGGGGGGGAGCAATCAGCCCCAGCATTTT	CASRIQGGSNQPQHF
TRBD1	-	TRBV2	TRBJ2-7	TGTGCCAGCAGTGGAGGACAGGCCACCTACGAGCAGTACTTC	CASSGGQATYEQYF
-	once	TRBV10-1	TRBJ2-7	TGCGCCAGCAGTGCAGGGGTAGCGGGTGCCACCGAGCAGTACTTC	CASSAGVAGATEQYF
-	-	TRBV12-5	TRBJ2-1	TGTGCTAGTGGTTCCCACCCAGCTTACAATGAGCAGTTCTTC	CASGSHPAYNEQFF
-	-	TRBV19	TRBJ2-1	TGTGCCAGTAGTATAGTGGAGAATGAGCAGTTCTTC	CASSIVENEQFF
-	-	TRBV27	TRBJ2-7	TGTGCCAGCAGTTTAACGGGACGCGGCTACGAGCAGTACTTC	CASSLTGRGYEQYF
-	-	TRBV5-1	TRBJ2-1	TGCGCCAGCAGCTTTGTTCAATACAATGAGCAGTTCTTC	CASSFVQYNEQFF
-	once	TRBV10-1	TRBJ2-3	TGCGCCAGCAGTACCCTACCGGGTTACTCTAGCACAGATACGCAGTATTTT	CASSTLPGYSSTDTQYF